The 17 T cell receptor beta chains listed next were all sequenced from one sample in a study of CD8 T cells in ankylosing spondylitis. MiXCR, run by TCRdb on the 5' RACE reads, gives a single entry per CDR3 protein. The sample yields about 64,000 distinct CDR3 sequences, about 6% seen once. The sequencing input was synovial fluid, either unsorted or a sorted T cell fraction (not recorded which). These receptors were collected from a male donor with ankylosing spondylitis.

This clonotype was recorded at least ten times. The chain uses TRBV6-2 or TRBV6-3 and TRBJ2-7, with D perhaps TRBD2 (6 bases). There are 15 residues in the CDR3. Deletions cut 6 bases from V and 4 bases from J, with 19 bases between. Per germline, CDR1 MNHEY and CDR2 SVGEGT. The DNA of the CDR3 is TGTGCCAGCAGCTACCGGAGGGGCGTGTTGTACGAGCAGTACTTC. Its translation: CASSYRRGVLYEQYF.

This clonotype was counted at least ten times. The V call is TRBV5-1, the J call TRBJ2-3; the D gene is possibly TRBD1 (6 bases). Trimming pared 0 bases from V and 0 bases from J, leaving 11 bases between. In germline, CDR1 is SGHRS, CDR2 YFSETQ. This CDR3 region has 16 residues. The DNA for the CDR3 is TGCGCCAGCAGCTTGGGAGGACAGCTTAGCACAGATACGCAGTATTTT. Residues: CASSLGGQLSTDTQYF. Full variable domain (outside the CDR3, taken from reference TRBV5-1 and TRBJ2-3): KAGVTQTPRYLIKTRGQQVTLSCSPISGHRSVSWYQQTPGQGLQFLFEYFSETQRNKGNFPGRFSGRQFSNSRSEMNVSTLELGDSALYLCASSLGGQLSTDTQYFGPGTRLTVL.

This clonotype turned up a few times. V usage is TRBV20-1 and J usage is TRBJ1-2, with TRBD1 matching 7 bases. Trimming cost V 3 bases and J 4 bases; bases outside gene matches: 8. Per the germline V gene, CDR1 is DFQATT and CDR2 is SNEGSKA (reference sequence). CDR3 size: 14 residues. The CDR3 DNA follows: TGCAGTGCTAGTCTACAGGGGTCCGGCTATGGCTACACCTTC. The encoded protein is CSASLQGSGYGYTF.

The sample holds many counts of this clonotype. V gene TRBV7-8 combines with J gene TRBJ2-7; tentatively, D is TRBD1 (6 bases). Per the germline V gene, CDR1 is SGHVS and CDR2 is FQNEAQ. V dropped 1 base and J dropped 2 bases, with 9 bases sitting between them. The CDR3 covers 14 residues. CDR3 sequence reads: CASSLEQGPYEQYF. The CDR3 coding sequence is TGTGCCAGCAGCTTAGAACAGGGCCCCTACGAGCAGTACTTC. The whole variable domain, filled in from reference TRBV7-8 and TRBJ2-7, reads GAGVSQSPRYKVAKRGQDVALRCDPISGHVSLFWYQQALGQGPEFLTYFQNEAQLDKSGLPSDRFFAERPEGSVSTLKIQRTQQEDSAVYLCASSLEQGPYEQYFGPGTRLTVT.

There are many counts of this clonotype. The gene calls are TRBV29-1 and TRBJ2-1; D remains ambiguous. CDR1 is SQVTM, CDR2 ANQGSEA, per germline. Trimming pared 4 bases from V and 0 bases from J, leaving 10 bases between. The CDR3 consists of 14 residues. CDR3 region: CSVVYLYSYNEQFF. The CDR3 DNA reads TGCAGCGTTGTCTACCTCTACTCCTACAATGAGCAGTTCTTC.

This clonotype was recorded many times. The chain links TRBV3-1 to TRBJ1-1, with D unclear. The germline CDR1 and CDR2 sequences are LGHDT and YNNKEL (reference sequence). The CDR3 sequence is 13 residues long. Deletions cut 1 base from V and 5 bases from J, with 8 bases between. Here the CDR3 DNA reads TGTGCCAGCAGCCAAGCATCAGGTACTGAAGCTTTCTTT. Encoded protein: CASSQASGTEAFF.

The CDR3 DNA sequence: TGTGCCAGCAGTCCCCCGACAGGGAACGAGCAGTACTTC. It specifies CASSPPTGNEQYF. V usage is TRBV28 and J usage is TRBJ2-7; 7 nucleotides agree with TRBD1. Germline loops: CDR1 MDHEN, CDR2 SYDVKM. The CDR3 extends over 13 amino acids. Trimming removed 5 bases from V and 5 bases from J; junction bases left unmatched: 6.

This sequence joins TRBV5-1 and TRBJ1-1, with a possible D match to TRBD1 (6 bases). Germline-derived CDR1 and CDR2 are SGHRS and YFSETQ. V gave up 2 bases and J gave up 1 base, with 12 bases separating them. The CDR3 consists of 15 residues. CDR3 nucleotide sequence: TGCGCCAGCAGCTTCCAATCGGGGGCGAACACTGAAGCTTTCTTT. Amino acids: CASSFQSGANTEAFF.

The CDR3 spells CSAADRGPNYGYTF. DNA for the CDR3: TGCAGTGCCGCCGACAGGGGGCCTAACTATGGCTACACCTTC. V is TRBV20-1 and J is TRBJ1-2, with TRBD1 identical over 10 bases. Germline V gene sequence: CDR1 DFQATT, CDR2 SNEGSKA (reference sequence). The V gene end was trimmed by 6 bases and the J gene end by 0 bases; junction bases not matched to a gene: 4. The CDR3 contains 14 residues.

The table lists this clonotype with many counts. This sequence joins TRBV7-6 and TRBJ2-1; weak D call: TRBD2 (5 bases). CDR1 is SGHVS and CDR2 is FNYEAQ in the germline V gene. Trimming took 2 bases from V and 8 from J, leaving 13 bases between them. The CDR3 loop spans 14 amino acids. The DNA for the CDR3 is TGTGCCAGCAGCTTATTACGGGGAGAAGATGAGCAGTTCTTC. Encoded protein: CASSLLRGEDEQFF.

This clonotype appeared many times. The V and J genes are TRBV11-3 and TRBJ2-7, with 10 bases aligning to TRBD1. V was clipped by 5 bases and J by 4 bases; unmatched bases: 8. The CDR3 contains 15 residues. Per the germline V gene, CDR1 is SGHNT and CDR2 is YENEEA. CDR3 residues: CASSNPGQGIYEQYF. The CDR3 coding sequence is TGTGCCAGCAGCAACCCGGGACAGGGGATATACGAGCAGTACTTC.

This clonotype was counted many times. The CDR3 region is CASSLNAGYGYTF. In nucleotides, the CDR3 is TGTGCCAGCAGTTTAAACGCAGGCTATGGCTACACCTTC. This rearrangement joins TRBV28 to TRBJ1-2; D call uncertain. V was shortened by 2 bases and J by 4 bases, with 8 bases between the two germline ends. Per germline, CDR1 MDHEN and CDR2 SYDVKM. CDR3 length: 13 amino acids.

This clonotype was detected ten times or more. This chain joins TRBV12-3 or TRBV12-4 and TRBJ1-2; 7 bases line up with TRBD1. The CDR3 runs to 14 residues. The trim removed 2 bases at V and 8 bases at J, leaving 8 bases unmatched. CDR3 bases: TGTGCCAGCAGTTTAAACCCCCAGGGGGGCGGCTACACCTTC. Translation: CASSLNPQGGGYTF.

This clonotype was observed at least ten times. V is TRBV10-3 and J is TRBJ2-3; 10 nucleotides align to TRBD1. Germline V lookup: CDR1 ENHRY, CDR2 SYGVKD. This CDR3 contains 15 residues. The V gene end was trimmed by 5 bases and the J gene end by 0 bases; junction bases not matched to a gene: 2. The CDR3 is CAISPGQGSTDTQYF. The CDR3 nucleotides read TGTGCCATCAGTCCGGGACAGGGGAGCACAGATACGCAGTATTTT.

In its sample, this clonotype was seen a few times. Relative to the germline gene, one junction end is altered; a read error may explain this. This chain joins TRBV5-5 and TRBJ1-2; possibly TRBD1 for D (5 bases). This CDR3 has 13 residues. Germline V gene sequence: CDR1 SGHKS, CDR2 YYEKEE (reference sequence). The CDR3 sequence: CASSLDWGRGYTF. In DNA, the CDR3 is TGTGCCAGCAGTTTGGACTGGGGCCGTGGCTACACCTTC.

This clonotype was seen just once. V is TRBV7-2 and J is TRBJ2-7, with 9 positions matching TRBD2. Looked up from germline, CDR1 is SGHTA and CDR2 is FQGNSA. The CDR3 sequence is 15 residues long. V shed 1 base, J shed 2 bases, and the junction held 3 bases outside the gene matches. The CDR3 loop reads CASSLVAGATYEQYF. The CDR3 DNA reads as TGTGCCAGCAGCTTAGTAGCGGGAGCAACCTACGAGCAGTACTTC.

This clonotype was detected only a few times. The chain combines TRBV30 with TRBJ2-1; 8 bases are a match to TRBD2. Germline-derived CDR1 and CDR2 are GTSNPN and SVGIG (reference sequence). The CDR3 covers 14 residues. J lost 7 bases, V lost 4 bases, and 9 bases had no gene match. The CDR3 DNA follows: TGTGCCTGGAATGAACGGGAGGGCTGGAATGAGCAGTTCTTC. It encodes CAWNEREGWNEQFF.